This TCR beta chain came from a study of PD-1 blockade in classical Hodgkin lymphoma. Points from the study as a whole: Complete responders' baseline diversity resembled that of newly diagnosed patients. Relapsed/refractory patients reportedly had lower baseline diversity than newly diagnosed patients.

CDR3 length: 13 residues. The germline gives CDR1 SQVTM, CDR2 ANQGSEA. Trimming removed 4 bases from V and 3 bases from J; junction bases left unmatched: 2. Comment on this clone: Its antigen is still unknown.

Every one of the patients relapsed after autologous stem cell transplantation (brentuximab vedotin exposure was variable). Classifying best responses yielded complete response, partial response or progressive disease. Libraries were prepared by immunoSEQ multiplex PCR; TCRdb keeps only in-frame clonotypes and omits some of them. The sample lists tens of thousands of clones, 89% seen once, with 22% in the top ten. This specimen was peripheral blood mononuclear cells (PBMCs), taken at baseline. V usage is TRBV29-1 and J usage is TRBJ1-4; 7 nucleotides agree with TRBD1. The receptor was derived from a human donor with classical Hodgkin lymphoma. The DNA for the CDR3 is TGCAGCGTTGTAGGGGGCGCTAATGAAAAACTGTTTTTT. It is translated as CSVVGGANEKLFF.